The TCR beta chain under discussion was sequenced for a study of naive and memory T cell subsets. General study findings and limits: Clonotypes are single alpha or beta chains, not paired receptors. Over 85% of naive TCR sequences appeared only once, unlike memory subsets.

Two oligonucleotides, mixed equimolar, formed the beta constant-region primer covering TRBC1 and TRBC2. TCRdb reanalysed the UMI-ligation and nested PCR reads using MiXCR and keeps one entry per CDR3 protein. This table has 75,000 to 85,000 distinct CDR3 sequences, approximately 14% appearing once. In this sample, this clonotype turned up many times. The antigen remains unidentified. Trimming took off 4 bases at V and 4 bases at J, with 14 bases between the two ends. The CDR3 length is 15 residues. CDR1 SGHRS and CDR2 YFSETQ come from the germline V gene. This sequence was found in a human donor in good health. V is TRBV5-1 and J is TRBJ2-2; D might be TRBD2 (6 bases). The material sequenced was central memory CD4+ T cells from blood. CDR3 nucleotide sequence: TGCGCCAGCAGCGGGTCGGGACTGAGCACCGGGGAGCTGTTTTTT. This codes for CASSGSGLSTGELFF.